These T cell receptor beta chains were read from a single sample in a study of T cells in Graves' hyperthyroidism and ophthalmopathy. TCRdb redid the calling of the multiplex PCR reads with MiXCR, one entry per CDR3 protein. The sample has roughly 570,000 distinct CDR3 sequences, 40% to 55% seen once. Material: peripheral blood or thyroid tissue (not recorded which). These receptors all come from a woman aged 18 to 35 with Graves' hyperthyroidism. CDR3s include the opening cysteine and the closing phenylalanine or tryptophan. The D gene is left open where the match is weak. Some rows mark clone size as missing; the rest say once, few, many or name a class of expanded clone.

size: NA
V: TRBV29-1
J: TRBJ2-2
D: NA
CDR3: CSVLLAPAGELFF
DNA: TGCAGCGTACTCCTGGCACCGGCCGGGGAGCTGTTTTTT

size: many
V: TRBV5-8
J: TRBJ2-5
D: NA
CDR3: CASNWPGQETQYF
DNA: TGTGCCAGCAATTGGCCGGGGCAAGAGACCCAGTACTTC

size: NA
V: TRBV7-6
J: TRBJ2-1
D: TRBD2
CDR3: CASSLEPSLLGLAGDRGEQFF
DNA: TGTGCCAGCAGCTTAGAACCCAGTTTACTCGGACTAGCGGGAGATAGGGGTGAGCAGTTCTTC

size: few
V: TRBV10-3
J: TRBJ2-7
D: TRBD2
CDR3: CAISDASGSDEQYF
DNA: TGTGCCATCAGTGATGCTAGCGGGAGCGACGAGCAGTACTTC

size: many
V: TRBV19
J: TRBJ2-7
D: NA
CDR3: CASSKRLEVREQYF
DNA: TGTGCCAGTAGTAAGAGACTAGAAGTCAGGGAGCAGTACTTC

size: many
V: TRBV12-3/TRBV12-4
J: TRBJ1-2
D: NA
CDR3: CAIREGSHGYTF
DNA: TGTGCCATCCGTGAGGGATCCCATGGCTACACCTTC

size: many
V: TRBV24-1
J: TRBJ1-2
D: TRBD1
CDR3: CATSDLQGIEGYTF
DNA: TGTGCCACCAGTGACCTACAGGGGATAGAAGGCTACACCTTC

size: many
V: TRBV7-3
J: TRBJ1-1
D: NA
CDR3: CASSLHPNTEAFF
DNA: TGTGCCAGCAGCCTTCACCCGAACACTGAAGCTTTCTTT

size: NA
V: TRBV2
J: TRBJ1-2
D: TRBD1
CDR3: CASTPDRDGYTF
DNA: TGTGCCAGCACTCCAGACAGGGATGGCTACACCTTC

size: many
V: TRBV3-1
J: TRBJ1-4
D: TRBD1
CDR3: CASSLDRVTEKLFF
DNA: TGTGCCAGCAGCTTAGACAGGGTTACTGAAAAACTGTTTTTT

size: many
V: TRBV28
J: TRBJ1-1
D: NA
CDR3: CASSRDGHMNTEAFF
DNA: TGTGCCAGCAGTCGGGACGGTCACATGAACACTGAAGCTTTCTTT

size: few
V: TRBV6-5
J: TRBJ1-1
D: NA
CDR3: CASSSQGITEAFF
DNA: TGTGCCAGCAGTTCCCAGGGGATTACTGAAGCTTTCTTT

size: many
V: TRBV7-9
J: TRBJ2-5
D: NA
CDR3: CASSPRVGYYQETQYF
DNA: TGTGCCAGCAGCCCCCGTGTAGGATACTACCAAGAGACCCAGTACTTC

size: NA
V: TRBV5-1
J: TRBJ2-5
D: NA
CDR3: CASRVDLYNETQYF
DNA: TGTGCCAGCAGGGTGGACCTCTACAATGAGACCCAGTACTTC

size: NA
V: TRBV6-6
J: TRBJ2-3
D: NA
CDR3: CASHMAGYADTQYF
DNA: TGTGCCAGCCATATGGCAGGGTATGCAGATACGCAGTATTTT

size: few
V: TRBV12-3/TRBV12-4
J: TRBJ1-4
D: NA
CDR3: CASSLWGPTNEKLFF
DNA: TGTGCCAGCAGTTTGTGGGGCCCAACTAATGAAAAACTGTTTTTT

size: many
V: TRBV20-1
J: TRBJ2-7
D: NA
CDR3: CSARRELRGEQYF
DNA: TGCAGTGCTAGAAGGGAGCTGAGGGGGGAGCAGTACTTC

size: many
V: TRBV24-1
J: TRBJ2-7
D: NA
CDR3: CATSEGLGDYEQYF
DNA: TGTGCCACCAGTGAAGGGCTAGGAGACTACGAGCAGTACTTC

size: once
V: TRBV6-5
J: TRBJ1-4
D: TRBD1
CDR3: CASSFGQGGEKLFF
DNA: TGTGCCAGCAGTTTTGGACAGGGAGGTGAAAAACTGTTTTTT

size: NA
V: TRBV7-9
J: TRBJ2-7
D: TRBD2
CDR3: CASSYSGRISYEQYF
DNA: TGTGCCAGCAGCTATAGCGGGAGGATTTCCTACGAGCAGTACTTC

size: NA
V: TRBV29-1
J: TRBJ1-1
D: NA
CDR3: CSVGSRTEAFF
DNA: TGCAGCGTAGGGTCGCGGACTGAAGCTTTCTTT